This is a list of T cell receptor beta chains from one sample in a study of cytomegalovirus exposure and HLA in healthy donors. Libraries were prepared by immunoSEQ multiplex PCR; TCRdb keeps only in-frame clonotypes and omits some of them. The sample has over 130,000 clones, under 90% seen once. Source material: PBMCs. The receptor set was obtained from a male donor in good health and CMV-seronegative. Both conserved end residues are part of each CDR3. Fields, in order: V gene, J gene, CDR3 length, D gene, clone size, CDR3 protein, CDR3 DNA. A D gene is named only where the DNA matches it firmly. Clone size appears in some rows only: once, few, many, or a class for an expanded clone.

>TRBV7-3|TRBJ2-2|13|NA|NA
CASSSSSAGELFF
TGTGCCAGCAGCTCGTCTAGCGCCGGGGAGCTGTTTTTT
>TRBV7-2|TRBJ2-6|16|NA|NA
CASSLTGSAGANVLTF
TGTGCCAGCAGCTTAACAGGGTCTGCTGGGGCCAACGTCCTGACTTTC
>TRBV20-1|TRBJ1-2|11|NA|NA
CSAREAYGYTF
TGCAGTGCTAGAGAGGCCTATGGCTACACCTTC
>TRBV28|TRBJ2-1|11|NA|NA
CASRGENEQFF
TGTGCCAGCAGAGGGGAAAATGAGCAGTTCTTC
>TRBV5-6|TRBJ1-1|11|NA|NA
CASSSLSEAFF
TGTGCCAGCAGCTCCCTCTCTGAAGCTTTCTTT
>TRBV19|TRBJ2-1|16|TRBD2|NA
CASSPERGRALNEQFF
TGTGCCAGTAGTCCGGAGCGAGGGAGGGCACTTAATGAGCAGTTCTTC
>TRBV7-9|TRBJ2-2|14|NA|NA
CASKRALDTGELFF
TGTGCCAGCAAGAGGGCACTAGACACCGGGGAGCTGTTTTTT
>TRBV7-9|TRBJ1-4|16|NA|NA
CASSLVAQATNEKLFF
TGTGCCAGCAGCTTAGTCGCACAGGCAACTAATGAAAAACTGTTTTTT
>TRBV18|TRBJ2-7|15|TRBD2|few
CASSPRGLVSSEQYF
TGTGCCAGCTCACCCCGGGGACTAGTCAGTTCCGAGCAGTACTTC
>TRBV5-1|TRBJ2-7|14|NA|few
CASSLSPTASEQYF
TGCGCCAGCAGCTTGTCCCCGACAGCCAGCGAGCAGTACTTC
>TRBV21-1|TRBJ2-7|16|NA|NA
CASSKVQAGVYHEQYF
TGTGCCAGCAGCAAAGTTCAGGCGGGAGTTTACCACGAGCAGTACTTC
>TRBV7-8|TRBJ1-6|18|TRBD1|few
CASSFRTGSLAFNSPLHF
TGTGCCAGCAGCTTCCGGACAGGCTCTTTGGCCTTCAATTCACCCCTCCACTTT
>TRBV6-5|TRBJ1-1|16|NA|NA
CASSYWGATRGTEAFF
TGTGCCAGCAGTTACTGGGGCGCCACTCGCGGCACTGAAGCTTTCTTT
>TRBV6-5|TRBJ2-7|15|NA|NA
CASSYSQASSYEQYF
TGTGCCAGCAGTTATTCGCAGGCGAGCTCCTACGAGCAGTACTTC
>TRBV7-6|TRBJ2-7|17|TRBD2|NA
CASSLGYGSGKSYEQYF
TGTGCCAGCAGCTTAGGGTATGGTAGCGGGAAGTCCTACGAGCAGTACTTC
>TRBV7-9|TRBJ2-1|13|NA|NA
CASSPRGYNEQFF
TGTGCCAGCAGCCCCCGGGGATACAATGAGCAGTTCTTC
>TRBV7-2|TRBJ2-2|16|NA|NA
CASSRIGGSDTGELFF
TGTGCCAGCAGCCGTATAGGGGGTTCGGACACCGGGGAGCTGTTTTTT
>TRBV19|TRBJ2-5|14|TRBD2|NA
CASKGREGSETQYF
TGTGCCAGTAAGGGCCGGGAGGGGAGCGAGACCCAGTACTTC
>TRBV27|TRBJ2-5|16|NA|NA
CASSPYRGAHGETQYF
TGTGCCAGCAGTCCCTACCGGGGGGCCCATGGCGAGACCCAGTACTTC
>TRBV7-2|TRBJ1-3|13|NA|NA
CASRQGTGNTIYF
TGTGCCAGCAGACAGGGTACGGGAAACACCATATATTTT
>TRBV11-1|TRBJ2-7|14|NA|NA
CASSLPGLAYEQYF
TGTGCCAGCAGCTTACCCGGACTCGCCTACGAGCAGTACTTC
>TRBV18|TRBJ2-5|14|TRBD1|NA
CASSPGQGEETQYF
TGTGCCAGCTCACCGGGGCAGGGGGAAGAGACCCAGTACTTC
>TRBV11-2|TRBJ2-7|16|NA|NA
CASSLDVTRTGYEQYF
TGTGCCAGCAGCTTAGATGTCACTAGAACTGGCTACGAGCAGTACTTC
>TRBV6-5|TRBJ2-3|14|TRBD2|NA
CASSRLALTDTQYF
TGTGCCAGCAGCCGACTAGCACTCACAGATACGCAGTATTTT
>TRBV28|TRBJ2-1|16|NA|NA
CASSFPPRGSYNEQFF
TGTGCCAGCAGTTTCCCCCCACGAGGCTCCTACAATGAGCAGTTCTTC
>TRBV10-1|TRBJ1-3|16|NA|once
CASSQGLLSSGNTIYF
TGCGCCAGCTCTCAGGGGCTCTTATCCTCTGGAAACACCATATATTTT
>TRBV28|TRBJ2-7|15|TRBD1|NA
CASSLGTGWSYEQYF
TGTGCCAGCAGTTTAGGGACAGGGTGGTCCTACGAGCAGTACTTC
>TRBV19|TRBJ1-2|14|NA|NA
CASRATQAGGGYTF
TGTGCCAGTAGAGCAACACAGGCCGGGGGTGGCTACACCTTC
>TRBV21-1|TRBJ2-5|13|NA|NA
CASNPNGQETQYF
TGTGCCAGCAACCCGAACGGGCAAGAGACCCAGTACTTC
>TRBV19|TRBJ2-7|14|NA|NA
CASSPSTVTYEQYF
TGTGCCAGTAGTCCTTCCACAGTCACCTACGAGCAGTACTTC
>TRBV7-6|TRBJ2-3|13|NA|NA
CASSLIGTDTQYF
TGTGCCAGCAGCTTAATAGGCACAGATACGCAGTATTTT
>TRBV5-4|TRBJ1-2|14|TRBD1|NA
CASTLGQGYYGYTF
TGTGCCAGCACCCTCGGACAGGGATACTATGGCTACACCTTC
>TRBV19|TRBJ2-1|14|TRBD2|NA
CASRGTSGSNEQFF
TGTGCCAGTAGAGGGACTAGCGGGAGCAATGAGCAGTTCTTC
>TRBV9|TRBJ1-3|17|NA|NA
CASSVAAGADSGNTIYF
TGTGCCAGCAGCGTAGCGGCAGGGGCTGACTCTGGAAACACCATATATTTT
>TRBV2|TRBJ2-7|13|NA|NA
CASSATLLNEQYF
TGTGCCAGCAGCGCTACTTTACTAAACGAGCAGTACTTC
>TRBV11-3|TRBJ1-6|11|NA|NA
CASSFRGILHF
TGTGCCAGCAGCTTTAGGGGAATCCTCCACTTT
>TRBV18|TRBJ1-1|13|NA|NA
CASSFGQNTEAFF
TGTGCCAGCTCCTTCGGACAGAACACTGAAGCTTTCTTT
>TRBV4-1|TRBJ2-2|16|NA|once
CASSQELPTNTGELFF
TGCGCCAGCAGCCAAGAACTACCGACTAACACCGGGGAGCTGTTTTTT
>TRBV21-1|TRBJ1-2|13|NA|NA
CASSKRGSYGYTF
TGTGCCAGCAGCAAAAGAGGGAGCTATGGCTACACCTTC
>TRBV15|TRBJ1-3|15|NA|NA
CATSRDREPGNTIYF
TGTGCCACCAGCAGAGATCGGGAGCCTGGAAACACCATATATTTT
>TRBV27|TRBJ2-7|13|TRBD2|NA
CASSRAGIYEQYF
TGTGCCAGCAGCCGAGCGGGAATATACGAGCAGTACTTC
>TRBV11-2|TRBJ2-1|13|NA|NA
CASSLEDSGEQFF
TGTGCCAGCAGCTTAGAGGACTCCGGTGAGCAGTTCTTC
>TRBV9|TRBJ2-7|15|TRBD2|NA
CASSVDPSGSQEQYF
TGTGCCAGCAGCGTAGATCCTAGCGGGAGCCAGGAGCAGTACTTC
>TRBV5-4|TRBJ2-7|14|NA|NA
CASSPAETAYEQYF
TGTGCCAGCAGCCCGGCGGAAACTGCCTACGAGCAGTACTTC
>TRBV5-4|TRBJ2-5|13|TRBD2|NA
CASRLAGVGEQYF
TGTGCCAGCCGACTAGCGGGAGTGGGAGAGCAGTACTTC
>TRBV21-1|TRBJ2-1|18|NA|NA
CASSKGASLNLVNNEQFF
TGTGCCAGCAGCAAAGGGGCAAGTCTAAACTTAGTCAACAATGAGCAGTTCTTC
>TRBV7-6|TRBJ1-1|15|NA|NA
CASSQGVGRNTEAFF
TGTGCCAGCAGCCAAGGGGTAGGCAGGAACACTGAAGCTTTCTTT
>TRBV2|TRBJ1-5|16|NA|NA
CASSEWISGGSQPQHF
TGTGCCAGCAGTGAATGGATCTCTGGGGGGTCTCAGCCCCAGCATTTT